The next 3 T cell receptor beta chains were all read from a single sample in a study of vaccination and CD4 T cells after COVID-19. The Oncomine TCR Beta short-read assay sequenced DNA from cultured CD4+ T cells. Each CDR3 protein gets one entry after TCRdb re-called the PCR reads with MiXCR. Here the sample spans 7,000 to 8,500 distinct CDR3 sequences, around three fifths being singletons. For these TCRs, the target antigens are not known. Treatment in this sample: 10-day PBMC culture with coronavirus spike peptide pools or control peptides (ViraFEST assay). Sequenced: CD4+ T cells from blood, cultured in vitro. All receptors come from a human donor who had recovered from COVID-19.

The CDR3 DNA reads as TGTGCCTGGAGTGAAGCAGAAGAGACCCAGTACTTC. The encoded protein is CAWSEAEETQYF. V and J are TRBV30 and TRBJ2-5, with D unresolved. Germline V lookup: CDR1 GTSNPN, CDR2 SVGIG (reference sequence). Deletions cut 1 base from V and 3 bases from J, with 6 bases between. The CDR3 extends over 12 amino acids. The entire variable domain, with the rest obtained from reference TRBV30 and TRBJ2-5, is as follows: SQTIHQWPATLVQPVGSPLSLECTVEGTSNPNLYWYRQAAGRGLQLLFYSVGIGQISSEVPQNLSASRPQDRQFILSSKKLLLSDSGFYLCAWSEAEETQYFGPGTRLLVL.

The V call is TRBV10-3, the J call TRBJ1-1, with D possibly TRBD1 on 5 matching bases. This CDR3 has 14 amino acids. The germline V gene has CDR1 ENHRY and CDR2 SYGVKD. Trimming took 5 bases from V and 10 from J, leaving 20 bases between them. The CDR3 DNA follows: TGTGCCATCAGTCCAGTCGGGACCCCGGGCCGAGCTTTCTTT. It is translated as CAISPVGTPGRAFF.

This clonotype was observed a few times. The chain combines TRBV30 with TRBJ1-2; D possibly corresponds to TRBD1 (6 bases). The ends were cut back, 4 bases at V and 12 bases at J, with 21 bases in the middle. Germline V CDR1 and CDR2: GTSNPN, SVGIG (reference sequence). This CDR3 is 13 amino acids long. This chain's CDR3 is CAWNVGGPTWNTF. Here the CDR3 DNA reads TGTGCCTGGAATGTTGGGGGGCCAACATGGAACACCTTC.